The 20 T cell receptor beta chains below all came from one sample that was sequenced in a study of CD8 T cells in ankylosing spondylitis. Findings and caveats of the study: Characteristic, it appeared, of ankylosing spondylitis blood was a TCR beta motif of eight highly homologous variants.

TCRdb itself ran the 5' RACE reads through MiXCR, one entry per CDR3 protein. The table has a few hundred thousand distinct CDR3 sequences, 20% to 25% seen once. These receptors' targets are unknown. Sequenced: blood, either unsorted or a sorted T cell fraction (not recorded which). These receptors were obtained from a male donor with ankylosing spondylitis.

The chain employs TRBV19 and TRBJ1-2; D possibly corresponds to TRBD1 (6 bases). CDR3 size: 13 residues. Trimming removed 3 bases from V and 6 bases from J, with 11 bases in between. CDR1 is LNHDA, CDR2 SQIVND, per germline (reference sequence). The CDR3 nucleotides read TGTGCCAGTAGTATCCCGGGGGCAAATGGCTACACCTTC. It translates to CASSIPGANGYTF.

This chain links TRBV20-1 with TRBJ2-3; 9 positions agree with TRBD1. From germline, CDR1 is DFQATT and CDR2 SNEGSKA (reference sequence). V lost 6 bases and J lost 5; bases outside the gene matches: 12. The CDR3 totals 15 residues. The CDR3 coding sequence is TGCAGTGCCATCACAGGGGGCGCGCCTAAAGATACGCAGTATTTT. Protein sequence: CSAITGGAPKDTQYF.

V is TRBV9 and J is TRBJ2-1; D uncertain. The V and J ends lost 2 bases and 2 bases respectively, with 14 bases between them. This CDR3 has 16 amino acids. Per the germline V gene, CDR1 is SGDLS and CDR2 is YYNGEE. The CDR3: CASSVVKASTYNEQFF. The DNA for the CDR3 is TGTGCCAGCAGCGTCGTGAAAGCTTCTACCTACAATGAGCAGTTCTTC.

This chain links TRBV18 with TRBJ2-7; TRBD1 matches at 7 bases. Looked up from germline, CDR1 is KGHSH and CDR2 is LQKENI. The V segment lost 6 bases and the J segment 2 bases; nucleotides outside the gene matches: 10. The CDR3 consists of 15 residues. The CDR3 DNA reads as TGTGCCAGCTCTCTTGACAGGGAGAGGCCCTACGAGCAGTACTTC. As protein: CASSLDRERPYEQYF.

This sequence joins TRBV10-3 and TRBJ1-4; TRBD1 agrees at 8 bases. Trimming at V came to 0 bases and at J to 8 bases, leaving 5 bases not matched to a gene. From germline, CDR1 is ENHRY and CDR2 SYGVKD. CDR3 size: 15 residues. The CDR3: CAISESGQGGEKLFF. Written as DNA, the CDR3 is TGTGCCATCAGTGAGTCAGGACAGGGTGGAGAAAAACTGTTTTTT.

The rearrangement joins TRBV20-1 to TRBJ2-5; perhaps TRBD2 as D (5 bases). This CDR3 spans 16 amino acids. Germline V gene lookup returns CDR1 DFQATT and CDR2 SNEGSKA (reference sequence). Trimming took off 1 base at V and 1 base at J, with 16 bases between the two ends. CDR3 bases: TGCAGTGCTAGAGCCCCAAGGGAGCCCCTCCAAGAGACCCAGTACTTC. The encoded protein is CSARAPREPLQETQYF.

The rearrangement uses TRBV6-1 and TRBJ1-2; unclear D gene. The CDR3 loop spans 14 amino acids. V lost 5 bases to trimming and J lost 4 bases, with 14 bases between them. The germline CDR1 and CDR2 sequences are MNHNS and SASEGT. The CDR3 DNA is TGTGCCAGCAGTCCCCTGACGATTCTCTATGGCTACACCTTC. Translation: CASSPLTILYGYTF.

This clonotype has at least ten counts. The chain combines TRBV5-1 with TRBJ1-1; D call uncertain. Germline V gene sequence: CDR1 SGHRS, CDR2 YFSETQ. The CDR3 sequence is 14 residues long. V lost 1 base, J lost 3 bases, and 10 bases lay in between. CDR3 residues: CASSLTWADTEAFF. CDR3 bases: TGCGCCAGCAGCTTGACCTGGGCCGACACTGAAGCTTTCTTT.

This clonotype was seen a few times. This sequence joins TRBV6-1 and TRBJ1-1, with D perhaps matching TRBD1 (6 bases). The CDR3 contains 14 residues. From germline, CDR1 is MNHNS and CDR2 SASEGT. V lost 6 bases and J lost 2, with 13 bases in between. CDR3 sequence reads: CASSRTGSNTEAFF. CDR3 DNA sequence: TGTGCCAGCAGCAGAACAGGGAGTAACACTGAAGCTTTCTTT.

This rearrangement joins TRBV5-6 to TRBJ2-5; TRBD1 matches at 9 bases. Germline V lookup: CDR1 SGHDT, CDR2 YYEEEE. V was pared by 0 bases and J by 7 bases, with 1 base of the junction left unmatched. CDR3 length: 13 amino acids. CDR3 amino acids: CASSLGDRVTQYF. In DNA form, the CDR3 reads TGTGCCAGCAGCTTGGGGGACAGGGTGACCCAGTACTTC. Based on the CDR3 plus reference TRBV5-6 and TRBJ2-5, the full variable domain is DAGVTQSPTHLIKTRGQQVTLRCSPKSGHDTVSWYQQALGQGPQFIFQYYEEEERQRGNFPDRFSGHQFPNYSSELNVNALLLGDSALYLCASSLGDRVTQYFGPGTRLLVL.

The CDR3 loop is CAISELGRASSYNEQFF. The CDR3 bases are TGTGCCATCAGTGAATTGGGGCGGGCCAGCTCCTACAATGAGCAGTTCTTC. V is TRBV10-3 and J is TRBJ2-1, with D perhaps being TRBD1 or TRBD2 (5 bases each). The CDR3 contains 17 residues. V was shortened by 3 bases and J by 0 bases, with 15 bases between the two germline ends. Germline lookup yields CDR1 ENHRY and CDR2 SYGVKD.

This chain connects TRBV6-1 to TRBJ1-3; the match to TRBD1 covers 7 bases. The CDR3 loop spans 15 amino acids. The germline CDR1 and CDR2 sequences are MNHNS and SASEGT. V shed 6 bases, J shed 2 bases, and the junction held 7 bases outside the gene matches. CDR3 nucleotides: TGTGCCAGCAGGGAACAGGGGTCTCCTGGAAACACCATATATTTT. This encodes CASREQGSPGNTIYF.

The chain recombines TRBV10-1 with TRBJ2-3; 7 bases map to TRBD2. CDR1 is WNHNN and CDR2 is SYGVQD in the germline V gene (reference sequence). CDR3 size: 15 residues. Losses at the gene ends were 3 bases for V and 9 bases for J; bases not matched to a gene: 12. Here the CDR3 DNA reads TGCGCCAGCAGTGACGGCGGGAGTCCCAGGGAGACGCAGTATTTT. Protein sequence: CASSDGGSPRETQYF.

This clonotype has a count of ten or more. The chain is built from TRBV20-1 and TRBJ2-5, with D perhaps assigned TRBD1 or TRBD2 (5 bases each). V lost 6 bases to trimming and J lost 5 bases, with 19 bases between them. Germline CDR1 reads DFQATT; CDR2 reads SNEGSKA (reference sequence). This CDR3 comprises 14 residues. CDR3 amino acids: CSAPPGHPEETQYF. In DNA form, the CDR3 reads TGCAGTGCCCCCCCGGGGCATCCGGAGGAGACCCAGTACTTC.

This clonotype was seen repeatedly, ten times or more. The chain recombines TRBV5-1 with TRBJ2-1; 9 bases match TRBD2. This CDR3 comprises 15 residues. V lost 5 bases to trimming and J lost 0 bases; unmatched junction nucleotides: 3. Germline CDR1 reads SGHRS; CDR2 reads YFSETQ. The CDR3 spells CASSNSGSSYNEQFF. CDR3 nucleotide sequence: TGCGCCAGCAGTAATAGCGGGAGCTCCTACAATGAGCAGTTCTTC. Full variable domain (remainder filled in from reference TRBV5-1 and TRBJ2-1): KAGVTQTPRYLIKTRGQQVTLSCSPISGHRSVSWYQQTPGQGLQFLFEYFSETQRNKGNFPGRFSGRQFSNSRSEMNVSTLELGDSALYLCASSNSGSSYNEQFFGPGTRLTVL.

The CDR3 loop reads CASSSDETGSYNEQFF. The CDR3 DNA reads TGCGCCAGCAGCTCGGACGAGACGGGCTCCTACAATGAGCAGTTCTTC. The gene calls are TRBV5-1 and TRBJ2-1; D gene uncertain. Germline CDR1 SGHRS, CDR2 YFSETQ. This CDR3 is 16 amino acids long. V dropped 3 bases and J dropped 0 bases, with 13 bases sitting between them.

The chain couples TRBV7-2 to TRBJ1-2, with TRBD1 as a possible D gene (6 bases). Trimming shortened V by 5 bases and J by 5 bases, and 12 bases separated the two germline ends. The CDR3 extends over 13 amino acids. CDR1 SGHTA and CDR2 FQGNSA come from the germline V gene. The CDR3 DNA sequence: TGTGCCAGCAGCCGTGAGCAGGGGTATGGCTACACCTTC. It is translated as CASSREQGYGYTF.

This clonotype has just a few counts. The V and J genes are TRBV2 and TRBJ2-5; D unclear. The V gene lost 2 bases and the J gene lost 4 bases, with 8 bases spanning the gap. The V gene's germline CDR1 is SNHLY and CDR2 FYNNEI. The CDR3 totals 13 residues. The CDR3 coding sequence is TGTGCCAGCAGTGAAACCCGGAGAGAGACCCAGTACTTC. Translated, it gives CASSETRRETQYF.

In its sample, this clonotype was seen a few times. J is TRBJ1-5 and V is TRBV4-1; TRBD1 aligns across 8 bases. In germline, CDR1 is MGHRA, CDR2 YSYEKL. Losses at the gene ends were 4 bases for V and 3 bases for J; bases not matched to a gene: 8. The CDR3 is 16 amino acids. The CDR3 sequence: CASSLHGTGNNQPQHF. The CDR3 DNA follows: TGCGCCAGCAGCCTGCACGGGACAGGAAACAATCAGCCCCAGCATTTT.

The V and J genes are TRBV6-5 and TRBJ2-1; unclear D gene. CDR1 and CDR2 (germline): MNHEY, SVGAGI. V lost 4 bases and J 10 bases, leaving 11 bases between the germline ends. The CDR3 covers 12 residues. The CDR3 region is CASSSPTLEQFF. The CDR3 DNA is TGTGCCAGCAGTTCCCCTACCTTGGAGCAGTTCTTC.